The T cell receptor beta chain under discussion was sequenced for a study of beta chain features in type 1 diabetes (dated by TCRdb to between 2017 and 2018). Broadly, across the study: Mean age, gender distribution, total cell number and subset yield did not differ between patients and healthy donors. The study compared TCRB repertoires of sorted circulating CD4+ T cell subsets between recently diagnosed type 1 diabetes patients and matched healthy donors. A total of about 99,000,000 sorted cells were examined across all samples, and RNA yield correlated strongly with the number of cells per subset. Naive and central memory subsets were obtained from all 30 or so donors, but regulatory and stem cell-like memory subsets were isolated from only 8 patients and about 8 healthy donors.

The entire amount of isolated RNA was reverse transcribed using the High Capacity cDNA Reverse Transcription Kit, so the sequenced TCRB transcripts were expressed ones. Deep immunoSEQ sequencing was performed on naive, central memory and regulatory T cell samples, with an average of roughly 3.3 million total reads per sample. Sorted cells were lysed in RLT buffer and RNA was extracted with DNase-treated RNeasy Micro or Mini kits, depending on cell number. To prevent cross-contamination, each cell subset was processed individually, whereas patient and healthy donor samples were processed jointly. The immunoSEQ multiplex PCR was used to amplify TCRB sequences from cDNA, yielding 87-bp fragments that span the CDR3 region. Sequencing of the amplicons was done on the Illumina HiSeq platform. Regarding the original processing steps: PCR bias was corrected computationally using synthetic template baselines, and reads within Hamming distance 2 were collapsed, with unmergeable singletons discarded. Reads were aligned against IMGT to assign V, D and J genes, CDR3 length and insertions or deletions at six rearrangement sites. Within each subset, clonotype counts were normalized to sorted cell number, after which true diversity and Gini coefficients were computed with the tcR R package. Repertoire sharing was quantified using the overlap coefficient calculated on TCRB nucleotide sequences. Out-of-frame TCRB sequences from naive cells were analyzed as a proxy for the pre-selection repertoire. The immuneACCESS repertoire file appears here via TCRdb, limited to in-frame rearrangements. These files lack a portion of the clones; in checked studies, under half of the deficit traces to unresolved V genes, and the cause of the others is not known. V and J calls and clone size are as listed in that table; D and trimming were resolved from the DNA. The sample contains 860,000 or so clones, roughly a sixth of them found a single time. 0.023% of the sample is taken by the ten largest.

From each donor, a single peripheral blood sample of 100 to 150 mL on average was drawn into heparinised tubes. A BD FACSAria II was used to sort naive, central memory, regulatory and stem cell-like memory CD4+ T cells with a panel that included CD45RO, CCR7, CD25, CD127, CD95 and CD27. Purity was above 95% for every sorted population. PBMCs were isolated right away by Lymphoprep density gradient centrifugation and were stained directly, without culture. So that batch effects would be minimized, each experiment stained and sorted samples in pairs, pairing one healthy donor with one patient. Findings and caveats that apply to the study as a whole: The naive, central memory and regulatory TCRB repertoires appeared to resemble one another more closely among patients than among healthy donors. In all four CD4+ subsets, TCRB CDR3 length was moderately but significantly shorter in type 1 diabetes patients. PCR may preferentially amplify shorter templates, but because patient and control samples were amplified and corrected together, any resulting skew would affect both groups equally. Fewer insertions and more nucleotide deletions at VDJ recombination sites were observed in patients with type 1 diabetes, implying thymic rearrangement abnormalities. Because the HLA sub-analyses included only small numbers of individuals, any influence of HLA type on TCRB rearrangement was left unresolved. Because cDNA was sequenced instead of genomic DNA, activated cells with high expression could be over-represented, although the groups did not differ in activation or CD3 levels.

CDR1 SGHDT and CDR2 YYEEEE were looked up in the germline V gene. Counted from cysteine to phenylalanine, this CDR3 has 13 amino acids. Only the CDR3 DNA is retained, 39 bases long and in frame from the first base. V sheds 4 bases and J sheds 2 bases, leaving 9 bases between their ends. In the case of this clone: It lacks a known antigen. No per-base quality is available; no much larger clone lies one base away.

This TCR came from a woman aged 18-29 years in good health. The sequencing input was naive CD4+ T cells from blood. This specimen's cell subset or site label, per the study, means: true naive CD4+ T cells. The chain is made from TRBV5-6 and TRBJ1-2, and perhaps TRBD1 as D gene, on 6 matching bases. DNA sequence: TGTGCCAGCAGCCCGGACAGCAACTATGGCTACACCTTC. It is translated as CASSPDSNYGYTF.